This TCR beta chain was identified in a study of blood T cell repertoires in COVID-19. Study-level information: COVID-19 samples from acute and convalescent phases originated in the United States, Italy and Spain.

This CDR3 contains 18 residues. Trimming removed 4 bases at V and 0 bases at J, with 22 bases between. The germline CDR1 and CDR2 sequences are MGHRA and YSYEKL. Clones were read by immunoSEQ multiplex PCR, and TCRdb kept only the in-frame ones, dropping some. The data contain hundreds of thousands of clones, approximately 80% of them singletons. The V gene is TRBV4-1, the J gene TRBJ2-7; perhaps TRBD2 as D (6 bases). Sequenced input: PBMCs or T cells enriched from blood (not recorded which). The sequence came from a young man with acute COVID-19. The DNA for the CDR3 is TGCGCCAGCAGCCGAGGATCGTTTGGCGGGGTAAGCTCCTACGAGCAGTACTTC. The encoded protein is CASSRGSFGGVSSYEQYF.